These 32 T cell receptor beta chains were sequenced from one sample in a study of technical replicates of blood from several donors. Assay: immunoSEQ multiplex PCR; the TCRdb copy retains only in-frame clones and omits some. The sample consists of around 100,000 clones, less than 95% of them appearing once. The sample taken for sequencing was T cells isolated from PBMCs. Every receptor here comes from a human donor in good health.

The J gene is TRBJ1-1, the V gene TRBV5-6; D might be TRBD1 (5 bases). The CDR3 is made up of 14 amino acids. The ends were cut back, 6 bases at V and 5 bases at J, with 17 bases in the middle. Germline CDR1 reads SGHDT; CDR2 reads YYEEEE. The CDR3 sequence is CASIPTGGVTEAFF. CDR3 DNA sequence: TGTGCCAGCATCCCTACCGGGGGAGTAACTGAAGCTTTCTTT. Full variable domain (outside the CDR3, taken from reference TRBV5-6 and TRBJ1-1): DAGVTQSPTHLIKTRGQQVTLRCSPKSGHDTVSWYQQALGQGPQFIFQYYEEEERQRGNFPDRFSGHQFPNYSSELNVNALLLGDSALYLCASIPTGGVTEAFFGQGTRLTVV.

The J gene is TRBJ1-1, the V gene TRBV4-1, with D possibly being TRBD1 (6 bases). Deletions cut 3 bases from V and 1 base from J, with 15 bases between. Germline values: CDR1 MGHRA, CDR2 YSYEKL. The CDR3 is 16 amino acids. For the CDR3, the DNA is TGCGCCAGCAGCCATTTCCTACAGGGACGGAACACTGAAGCTTTCTTT. Protein: CASSHFLQGRNTEAFF.

The V and J genes are TRBV13 and TRBJ1-2, with TRBD1 identical over 9 bases. CDR1 is PRHDT and CDR2 is FYEKMQ in the germline V gene (reference sequence). The CDR3 spans 16 residues. Trimming took 2 bases from V and 3 from J; bases not matched to a gene: 7. CDR3 residues: CASSLRQGGYDYGYTF. The CDR3 coding sequence is TGTGCCAGCAGCTTAAGACAGGGGGGATATGACTATGGCTACACCTTC.

The rearrangement uses TRBV5-1 and TRBJ2-1, with a possible D match to TRBD2 (5 bases). The germline V and J ends were trimmed by 4 bases and 0 bases, with 14 bases remaining between them. This CDR3 spans 16 amino acids. The V gene's germline CDR1 is SGHRS and CDR2 YFSETQ. The CDR3 DNA follows: TGCGCCAGCAGCCCCAACCTAGCCAGCTCCTACAATGAGCAGTTCTTC. It yields the protein CASSPNLASSYNEQFF.

This clone has more than one count but fewer than ten. The gene calls are TRBV18 and TRBJ1-2; possible D gene TRBD1, 6 bases. The CDR3 runs 13 residues. The ends were cut back, 3 bases at V and 5 bases at J, with 10 bases in the middle. From germline, CDR1 is KGHSH and CDR2 LQKENI. CDR3 bases: TGTGCCAGCTCACCCAACAGGGCGTATGGCTACACCTTC. Translated, it gives CASSPNRAYGYTF. The full variable domain, its missing parts supplied by reference TRBV18 and TRBJ1-2, is NAGVMQNPRHLVRRRGQEARLRCSPMKGHSHVYWYRQLPEEGLKFMVYLQKENIIDESGMPKERFSAEFPKEGPSILRIQQVVRGDSAAYFCASSPNRAYGYTFGSGTRLTVV.

This clone was seen only a few times. V gene TRBV30 combines with J gene TRBJ1-1; no reliable D call. Trimming left V 2 bases short and J 6 bases short, with 16 bases between. This CDR3 region has 14 residues. CDR1 and CDR2 (germline): GTSNPN, SVGIG (reference sequence). In nucleotides, the CDR3 is TGTGCCTGGAGTCCGACATCCCGGGGTTCTGAAGCTTTCTTT. Residues: CAWSPTSRGSEAFF.

This chain connects TRBV15 to TRBJ2-3; D gene uncertain. This CDR3 has 16 residues. Looked up from germline, CDR1 is LNHNV and CDR2 is YYDKDF (reference sequence). Trimming took off 0 bases at V and 2 bases at J, with 12 bases between the two ends. The CDR3 DNA follows: TGTGCCACCAGCAGAGAATCCAGACTCCACACAGATACGCAGTATTTT. Translating it yields CATSRESRLHTDTQYF.

CDR3 bases: TGTGCCAGCAGCTTAAGGACGGAATGGGGACTAGCGGACTCCTACGAGCAGTACTTC. Its protein is CASSLRTEWGLADSYEQYF. The chain combines TRBV7-4 with TRBJ2-7, with TRBD2 matching 11 bases. From germline, CDR1 is SGHVT and CDR2 SQSDAQ. Unmatched junction bases numbered 12, after V lost 2 bases and J lost 0 bases. The CDR3 totals 19 residues.

V is TRBV11-3 and J is TRBJ2-3; perhaps TRBD2 as D (5 bases). Trimming removed 6 bases from V and 3 bases from J, with 10 bases in between. Germline CDR1 and CDR2: SGHNT and YENEEA. The CDR3 loop spans 13 amino acids. CDR3: CASSSEATDTQYF. In nucleotides, the CDR3 is TGTGCCAGCAGTAGCGAAGCTACAGATACGCAGTATTTT.

The chain recombines TRBV5-5 with TRBJ1-1; TRBD1 aligns across 9 bases. Germline lookup yields CDR1 SGHKS and CDR2 YYEKEE (reference sequence). V shed 4 bases, J shed 11 bases, and the junction held 12 bases outside the gene matches. This CDR3 contains 14 residues. CDR3 DNA: TGTGCCAGCAGCCATCGGGACAGGGATAAGGCGGCTTTCTTT. The encoded protein is CASSHRDRDKAAFF.

This chain uses TRBV10-3 with TRBJ2-6; 8 positions match TRBD2. In germline, CDR1 is ENHRY, CDR2 SYGVKD. Trimming at V came to 7 bases and at J to 3 bases, leaving 5 bases not matched to a gene. The CDR3 extends over 15 amino acids. CDR3 DNA sequence: TGTGCCATCACCTCCGGGGGGGGTGGGGCCAACGTCCTGACTTTC. It specifies CAITSGGGGANVLTF.

This chain connects TRBV11-2 to TRBJ2-7, with 9 positions matching TRBD2. CDR1 and CDR2 (germline): SGHAT, FQNNGV. J was trimmed by 0 bases and V by 6 bases; bases with no gene match: 6. This CDR3 region has 15 residues. CDR3 loop: CASRRTSARSYEQYF. CDR3 nucleotides: TGTGCCAGCAGAAGGACTAGCGCTCGCTCCTACGAGCAGTACTTC.

The rearrangement links TRBV19 to TRBJ2-2, with unresolved D. Germline loops: CDR1 LNHDA, CDR2 SQIVND (reference sequence). The V end lost 6 bases, the J end lost 2 bases, and 10 bases lay between the germline ends. The CDR3 has 14 residues. CDR3 DNA sequence: TGTGCCAGTAGAACAAACTATAACACCGGGGAGCTGTTTTTT. This codes for CASRTNYNTGELFF. The entire variable domain, with the rest obtained from reference TRBV19 and TRBJ2-2, is as follows: DGGITQSPKYLFRKEGQNVTLSCEQNLNHDAMYWYRQDPGQGLRLIYYSQIVNDFQKGDIAEGYSVSREKKESFPLTVTSAQKNPTAFYLCASRTNYNTGELFFGEGSRLTVL.

The chain employs TRBV18 and TRBJ2-7; maybe TRBD2 (6 bases). Trimming stripped 1 base from V and 2 bases from J, with 9 bases between. Germline CDR1 and CDR2: KGHSH and LQKENI. This CDR3 contains 14 residues. The CDR3 region has the DNA TGTGCCAGCTCACCACGCGGGGACCCCTACGAGCAGTACTTC. Residues: CASSPRGDPYEQYF.

The chain is built from TRBV7-8 and TRBJ2-1, with 11 bases aligning to TRBD2. Germline CDR1 reads SGHVS; CDR2 reads FQNEAQ. The ends lost 3 bases at V and 8 bases at J; junction bases unmatched: 9. The CDR3 runs 16 residues. Written as DNA, the CDR3 is TGTGCCAGCAGCTTCCCACTAGCGGGAGCCGCAGATGAGCAGTTCTTC. Translation: CASSFPLAGAADEQFF.

The J gene is TRBJ2-2, the V gene TRBV11-2, with 8 bases identical to TRBD1. The CDR3 totals 13 residues. Germline CDR1 is SGHAT and CDR2 is FQNNGV. V trimming: 6 bases; J trimming: 6 bases; junction bases outside the gene matches: 3. The CDR3 DNA reads TGTGCCAGCAGTTCACAGGGGGCCGGGGAGCTGTTTTTT. It codes for CASSSQGAGELFF.

This chain joins TRBV7-2 and TRBJ1-3; 9 bases align to TRBD1. In germline, CDR1 is SGHTA, CDR2 FQGNSA. The CDR3 spans 16 residues. After removal of 0 bases from V and 4 bases from J, the junction contained 4 bases not matched to a gene. The CDR3 bases are TGTGCCAGCAGCTTAGCAGGGACAGGGTCAGGAAACACCATATATTTT. Translated: CASSLAGTGSGNTIYF.

The chain has TRBV11-2 and TRBJ2-7; 7 bases are a match to TRBD2. J lost 2 bases, V lost 3 bases, and 4 bases had no gene match. Germline V gene lookup returns CDR1 SGHAT and CDR2 FQNNGV. The CDR3 consists of 14 residues. Here the CDR3 DNA reads TGTGCCAGCAGCTTTACCGGGACTACCTACGAGCAGTACTTC. Translating gives CASSFTGTTYEQYF. Full variable domain (outside the CDR3, taken from reference TRBV11-2 and TRBJ2-7): EAGVAQSPRYKIIEKRQSVAFWCNPISGHATLYWYQQILGQGPKLLIQFQNNGVVDDSQLPKDRFSAERLKGVDSTLKIQPAKLEDSAVYLCASSFTGTTYEQYFGPGTRLTVT.

The chain links TRBV28 to TRBJ2-7; TRBD1 aligns across 7 bases. The CDR3 consists of 13 residues. With 8 bases clipped from V and 2 bases from J, the junction kept 6 bases outside the gene matches. Germline CDR1 MDHEN, CDR2 SYDVKM. DNA for the CDR3: TGTGCCAGCGGGCTAGACAGGGCCTACGAGCAGTACTTC. It yields the protein CASGLDRAYEQYF. The whole variable domain, filled in from reference TRBV28 and TRBJ2-7, reads DVKVTQSSRYLVKRTGEKVFLECVQDMDHENMFWYRQDPGLGLRLIYFSYDVKMKEKGDIPEGYSVSREKKERFSLILESASTNQTSMYLCASGLDRAYEQYFGPGTRLTVT.

Of note for this clone: Compared with germline, one end of the junction differs, possibly owing to a read error. The V and J genes are TRBV30 and TRBJ2-1, with D possibly matching TRBD2 (6 bases). Germline V gives CDR1 GTSNPN, CDR2 SVGIG (reference sequence). The CDR3 consists of 13 residues. CDR3 nucleotides: TGTGCCTCGAGTTTGGGAGGAAGCAATGAGCAGTTCTTC. Its translation: CASSLGGSNEQFF. Based on the CDR3 plus reference TRBV30 and TRBJ2-1, the full variable domain is SQTIHQWPATLVQPVGSPLSLECTVEGTSNPNLYWYRQAAGRGLQLLFYSVGIGQISSEVPQNLSASRPQDRQFILSSKKLLLSDSGFYLCASSLGGSNEQFFGPGTRLTVL.

This chain uses TRBV7-8 with TRBJ2-2; 7 nucleotides match TRBD2. J lost 3 bases, V lost 6 bases, and 7 bases had no gene match. Germline loops: CDR1 SGHVS, CDR2 FQNEAQ. The CDR3 is 15 amino acids. For the CDR3, the DNA is TGTGCCAGCAGGATAACTAGCGAGCACACCGGGGAGCTGTTTTTT. Translated: CASRITSEHTGELFF.

The J gene is TRBJ2-7, the V gene TRBV4-3; D is unresolved. V shed 1 base and J shed 0 bases, with 10 bases lying between them. The CDR3 is 15 amino acids. From germline, CDR1 is LGHNA and CDR2 YSLEER. The CDR3 loop reads CASSQARMSSYEQYF. CDR3 in DNA: TGCGCCAGCAGCCAAGCGCGGATGAGCTCCTACGAGCAGTACTTC.

The rearrangement links TRBV2 to TRBJ2-1; D gene unclear. The CDR3 consists of 10 residues. Trimming took 6 bases from V and 9 from J, leaving 6 bases between them. Germline CDR1 is SNHLY and CDR2 is FYNNEI. CDR3 protein: CASRSGEQFF. In nucleotides, the CDR3 is TGTGCCAGCAGATCGGGTGAGCAGTTCTTC. The complete variable domain, with remaining parts taken from reference TRBV2 and TRBJ2-1, reads EPEVTQTPSHQVTQMGQEVILRCVPISNHLYFYWYRQILGQKVEFLVSFYNNEISEKSEIFDDQFSVERPDGSNFTLKIRSTKLEDSAMYFCASRSGEQFFGPGTRLTVL.

V gene TRBV2 combines with J gene TRBJ1-1; TRBD1 matches 9 bases. Germline CDR1 reads SNHLY; CDR2 reads FYNNEI. The ends lost 4 bases at V and 0 bases at J; junction bases unmatched: 6. This CDR3 has 16 residues. The CDR3 spells CASSGGTGKLNTEAFF. The DNA of the CDR3 is TGTGCCAGCAGTGGAGGGACAGGGAAACTGAACACTGAAGCTTTCTTT.

This rearrangement joins TRBV19 to TRBJ1-1; D might be TRBD1 (5 bases). The germline CDR1 and CDR2 sequences are LNHDA and SQIVND (reference sequence). The CDR3 is 13 amino acids. The V end lost 8 bases, the J end lost 4 bases, and 14 bases lay between the germline ends. The CDR3 nucleotides are TGTGCCAGTGGGGGGAGGCAAGGCACTGAAGCTTTCTTT. It codes for CASGGRQGTEAFF.

The rearrangement joins TRBV7-2 to TRBJ2-7, with 9 bases aligning to TRBD2. Unmatched junction bases numbered 6, after V lost 6 bases and J lost 9 bases. This CDR3 has 12 residues. Germline CDR1 and CDR2: SGHTA and FQGNSA. CDR3 sequence: CASSLAGRMQYF. The CDR3 DNA follows: TGTGCCAGCAGTCTAGCGGGGAGGATGCAGTACTTC.

The chain recombines TRBV19 with TRBJ2-1, with TRBD2 matching 10 bases. Germline V gene lookup returns CDR1 LNHDA and CDR2 SQIVND (reference sequence). There are 18 residues in the CDR3. V trimming: 0 bases; J trimming: 5 bases; junction bases outside the gene matches: 10. The CDR3 DNA reads as TGTGCCAGTAGTATAGATCGAAGCGGGAGGGCCATTAACAATGAGCAGTTCTTC. As protein: CASSIDRSGRAINNEQFF.

This clone was observed once. The V call is TRBV23-1, the J call TRBJ2-1, with 7 bases aligning to TRBD2. TRBV23-1 is treated as an ORF (open reading frame) with a function not yet certain. The CDR3 is made up of 14 amino acids. Germline trimming cut 0 bases from V and 6 bases from J; bases unmatched to any gene: 2. For the CDR3, the DNA is TGCGCCAGCAGTCAATCGGGAGGGAGCAATGAGCAGTTCTTC. As protein: CASSQSGGSNEQFF.

In nucleotides, the CDR3 is TGTGCCAGCAGTTCCGGGGGACTACTCGTTTCCTACAATGAGCAGTTCTTC. Translating it yields CASSSGGLLVSYNEQFF. The chain recombines TRBV28 with TRBJ2-1, with 7 nucleotides matching TRBD2. CDR3 length: 17 residues. Germline-derived CDR1 and CDR2 are MDHEN and SYDVKM. V shed 4 bases and J 1 base; nucleotides not matched to a gene: 10.

Only a few counts were recorded for this clone. V usage is TRBV11-3 and J usage is TRBJ2-5, with a tentative D call TRBD2 (5 bases). CDR1 and CDR2 (germline): SGHNT, YENEEA. This CDR3 is 17 amino acids long. V lost 3 bases and J 5 bases, leaving 22 bases between the germline ends. The CDR3 DNA is TGTGCCAGCAGCTTTGGAAGTTTGGGGATGCCGGGGGAGACCCAGTACTTC. Translated: CASSFGSLGMPGETQYF.

The chain employs TRBV6-4 and TRBJ1-3; possible D gene TRBD1, 5 bases. The CDR3 runs to 15 residues. Trimming shortened V by 7 bases and J by 3 bases, and 16 bases separated the two germline ends. Germline V gene lookup returns CDR1 MRHNA and CDR2 SNTAGT. CDR3 amino acids: CASNKSGSGGNTIYF. CDR3 DNA sequence: TGTGCCAGCAATAAATCAGGGTCGGGTGGAAACACCATATATTTT.

The chain has TRBV27 and TRBJ2-1; 7 bases match TRBD1. From germline, CDR1 is MNHEY and CDR2 SMNVEV (reference sequence). The CDR3 sequence is 14 residues long. Trimming removed 7 bases from V and 7 bases from J; junction bases left unmatched: 10. The CDR3 loop is CASNIRGPENEQFF. CDR3 bases: TGTGCCAGCAATATTAGGGGGCCTGAGAATGAGCAGTTCTTC.